The sequence of this T cell receptor beta chain was determined in a study of regulatory T cells in long-lasting Graves disease. Arm-PCR with iRepertoire HTBI primers amplified the CDR3 regions for these TCR beta libraries. TCRdb itself ran the multiplex PCR reads through MiXCR, one entry per CDR3 protein. In the table there are about 340,000 distinct CDR3 sequences, roughly a fifth of which are singletons. There are many counts of this clonotype. Its antigen is currently unknown. General study points: The study found TRBV28, TRBJ1-2 and TRBJ2-5 favored in persistent disease.

The germline V gene has CDR1 MNHNS and CDR2 SASEGT. Trimming removed 8 bases from V and 6 bases from J, with 17 bases in between. The CDR3 length is 13 residues. Noted time point: persistent/refractory GD, antithyroid drugs over 5 years with positive TRAb. RNA from PBMCs was the source of the TCR library. The chain couples TRBV6-1 to TRBJ2-7; D is possibly TRBD1 (5 bases). The starting material was peripheral blood mononuclear cells (PBMCs), obtained when the disease was refractory, from a patient treated with antithyroid drugs. The TCR was taken from a female donor with Graves disease. This CDR3 reads CASLRSGSTEQYF. The CDR3, as DNA: TGTGCCAGCCTCCGGTCAGGGTCTACCGAGCAGTACTTC.